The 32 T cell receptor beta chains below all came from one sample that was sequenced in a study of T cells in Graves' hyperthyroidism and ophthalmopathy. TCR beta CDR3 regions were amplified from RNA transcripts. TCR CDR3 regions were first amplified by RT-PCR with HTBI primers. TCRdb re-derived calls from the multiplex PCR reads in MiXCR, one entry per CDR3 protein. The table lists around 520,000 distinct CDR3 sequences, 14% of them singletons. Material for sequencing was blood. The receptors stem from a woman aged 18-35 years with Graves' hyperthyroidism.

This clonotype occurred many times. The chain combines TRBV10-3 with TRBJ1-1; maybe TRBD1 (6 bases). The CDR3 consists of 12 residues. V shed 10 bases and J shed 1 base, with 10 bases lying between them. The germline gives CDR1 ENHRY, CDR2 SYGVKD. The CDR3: CATQQGNTEAFF. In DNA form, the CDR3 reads TGTGCCACTCAACAGGGGAACACTGAAGCTTTCTTT.

CDR3 protein: CASSGYSGNGETQYF. The CDR3 bases are TGCGCCAGCAGCGGCTACTCCGGGAATGGAGAGACCCAGTACTTC. This chain links TRBV4-1 with TRBJ2-5; D is perhaps TRBD2 (5 bases). The germline gives CDR1 MGHRA, CDR2 YSYEKL. Trimming removed 5 bases from V and 4 bases from J, with 17 bases in between. This CDR3 has 15 residues.

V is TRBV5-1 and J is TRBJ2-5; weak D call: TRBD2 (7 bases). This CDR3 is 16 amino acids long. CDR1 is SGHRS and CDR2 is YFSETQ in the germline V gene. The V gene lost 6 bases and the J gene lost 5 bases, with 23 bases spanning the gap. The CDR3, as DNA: TGCGCCAGCAAGAGTTTAGGGGGAGGGCCGGAGGAGACCCAGTACTTC. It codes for CASKSLGGGPEETQYF.

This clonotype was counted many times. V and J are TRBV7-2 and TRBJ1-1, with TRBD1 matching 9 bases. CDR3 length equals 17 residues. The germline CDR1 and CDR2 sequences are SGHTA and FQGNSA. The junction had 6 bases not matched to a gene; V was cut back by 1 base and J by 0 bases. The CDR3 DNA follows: TGTGCCAGCAGCTTAGAGGGGGACAGGGTCGTGAACACTGAAGCTTTCTTT. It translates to CASSLEGDRVVNTEAFF.

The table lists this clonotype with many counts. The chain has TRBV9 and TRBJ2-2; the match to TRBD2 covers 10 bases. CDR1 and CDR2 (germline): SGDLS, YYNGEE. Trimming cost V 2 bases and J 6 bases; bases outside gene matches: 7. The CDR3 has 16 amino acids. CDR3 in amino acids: CASSVVKAGGAGELFF. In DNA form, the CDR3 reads TGTGCCAGCAGCGTGGTGAAAGCGGGAGGGGCCGGGGAGCTGTTTTTT.

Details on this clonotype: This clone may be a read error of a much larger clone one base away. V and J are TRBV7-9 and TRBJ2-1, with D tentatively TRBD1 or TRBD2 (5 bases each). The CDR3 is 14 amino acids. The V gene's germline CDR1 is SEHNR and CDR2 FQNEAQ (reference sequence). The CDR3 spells CASSSPSRENEEFF. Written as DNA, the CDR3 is TGTGCCAGCAGCTCCCCCTCCAGGGAGAATGAGGAGTTCTTC. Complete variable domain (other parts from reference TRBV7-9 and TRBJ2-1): DTGVSQNPRHKITKRGQNVTFRCDPISEHNRLYWYRQTLGQGPEFLTYFQNEAQLEKSRLLSDRFSAERPKGSFSTLEIQRTEQGDSAMYLCASSSPSRENEEFFGPGTRLTVL.

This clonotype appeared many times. DNA for the CDR3: TGTGCCAGCAGCTTTCAGGACAGGGGGCCTACAGATACGCAGTATTTT. It codes for CASSFQDRGPTDTQYF. The chain has TRBV11-3 and TRBJ2-3; 11 nucleotides agree with TRBD1. V was pared by 3 bases and J by 3 bases, with 5 bases of the junction left unmatched. Per the germline V gene, CDR1 is SGHNT and CDR2 is YENEEA. The CDR3 totals 16 residues.

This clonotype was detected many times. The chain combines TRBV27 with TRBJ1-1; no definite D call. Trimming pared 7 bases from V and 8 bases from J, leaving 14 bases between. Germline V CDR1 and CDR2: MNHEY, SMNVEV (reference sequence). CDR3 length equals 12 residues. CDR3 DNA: TGTGCCAGCAAAAGGTATCAAGGCGAAGCTTTCTTT. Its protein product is CASKRYQGEAFF.

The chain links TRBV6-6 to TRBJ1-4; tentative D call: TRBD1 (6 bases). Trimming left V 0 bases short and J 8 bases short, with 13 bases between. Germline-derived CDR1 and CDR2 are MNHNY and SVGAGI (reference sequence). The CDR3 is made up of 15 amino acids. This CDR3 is CASSYSTGGREKLFF. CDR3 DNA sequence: TGTGCCAGCAGTTACTCTACCGGGGGGCGAGAAAAACTGTTTTTT.

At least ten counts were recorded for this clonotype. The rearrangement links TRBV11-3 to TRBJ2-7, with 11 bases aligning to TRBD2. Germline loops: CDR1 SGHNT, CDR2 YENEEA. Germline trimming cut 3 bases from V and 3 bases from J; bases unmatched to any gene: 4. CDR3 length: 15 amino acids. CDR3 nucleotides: TGTGCCAGCAGCTTCTTGACTAGCGGGAACTACGAGCAGTACTTC. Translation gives CASSFLTSGNYEQYF.

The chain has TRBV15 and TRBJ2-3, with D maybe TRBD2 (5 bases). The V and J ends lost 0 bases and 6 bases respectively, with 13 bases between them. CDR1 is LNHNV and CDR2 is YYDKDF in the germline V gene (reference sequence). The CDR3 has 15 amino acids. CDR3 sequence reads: CATSREVQTGDTQYF. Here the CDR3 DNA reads TGTGCCACCAGCAGAGAGGTACAGACGGGGGATACGCAGTATTTT.

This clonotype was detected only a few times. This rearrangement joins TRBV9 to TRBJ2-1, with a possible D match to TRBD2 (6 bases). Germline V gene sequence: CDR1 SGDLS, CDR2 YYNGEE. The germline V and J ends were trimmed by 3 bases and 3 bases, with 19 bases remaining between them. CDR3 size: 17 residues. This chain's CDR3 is CASSAPRVAEDYNEQFF. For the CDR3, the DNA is TGTGCCAGCAGCGCCCCCCGGGTAGCGGAGGACTACAATGAGCAGTTCTTC.

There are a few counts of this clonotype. This CDR3 reads CASDGGGGWDEQFF. The CDR3 DNA follows: TGTGCCAGCGATGGCGGGGGGGGGTGGGATGAGCAGTTCTTC. The J gene is TRBJ2-1, the V gene TRBV9; TRBD2 matches at 9 bases. Looked up from germline, CDR1 is SGDLS and CDR2 is YYNGEE. The CDR3 runs 14 residues. The V and J ends lost 7 bases and 8 bases, in that order; junction bases with no gene match: 10.

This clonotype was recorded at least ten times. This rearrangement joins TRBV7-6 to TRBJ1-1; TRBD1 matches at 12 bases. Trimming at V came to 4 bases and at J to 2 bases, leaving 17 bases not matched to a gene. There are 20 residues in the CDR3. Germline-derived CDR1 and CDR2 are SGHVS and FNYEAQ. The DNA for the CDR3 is TGTGCCAGCAGCTCGCGAACCGGGACAGGGGGCGTACCCCCAAACACTGAAGCTTTCTTT. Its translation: CASSSRTGTGGVPPNTEAFF.

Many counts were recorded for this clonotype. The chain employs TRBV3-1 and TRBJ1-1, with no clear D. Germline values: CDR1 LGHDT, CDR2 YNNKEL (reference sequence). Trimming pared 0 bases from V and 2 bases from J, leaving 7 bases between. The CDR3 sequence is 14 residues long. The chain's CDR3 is CASSQDLRNTEAFF. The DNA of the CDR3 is TGTGCCAGCAGCCAAGATTTGAGAAACACTGAAGCTTTCTTT. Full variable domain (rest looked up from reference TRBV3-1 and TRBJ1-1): DTAVSQTPKYLVTQMGNDKSIKCEQNLGHDTMYWYKQDSKKFLKIMFSYNNKELIINETVPNRFSPKSPDKAHLNLHINSLELGDSAVYFCASSQDLRNTEAFFGQGTRLTVV.

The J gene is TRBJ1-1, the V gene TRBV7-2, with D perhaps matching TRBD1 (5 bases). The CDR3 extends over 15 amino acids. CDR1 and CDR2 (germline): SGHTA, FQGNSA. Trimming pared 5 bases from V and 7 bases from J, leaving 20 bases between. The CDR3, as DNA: TGTGCCAGCAGCCCGGGACGGCAGCGTCGAGGTGAAGCTTTCTTT. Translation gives CASSPGRQRRGEAFF.

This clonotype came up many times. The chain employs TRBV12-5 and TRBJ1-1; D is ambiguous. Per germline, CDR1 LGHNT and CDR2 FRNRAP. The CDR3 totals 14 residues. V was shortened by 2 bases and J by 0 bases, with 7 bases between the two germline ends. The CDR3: CASGLWDLNTEAFF. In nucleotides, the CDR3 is TGTGCTAGTGGTTTGTGGGATTTGAACACTGAAGCTTTCTTT.

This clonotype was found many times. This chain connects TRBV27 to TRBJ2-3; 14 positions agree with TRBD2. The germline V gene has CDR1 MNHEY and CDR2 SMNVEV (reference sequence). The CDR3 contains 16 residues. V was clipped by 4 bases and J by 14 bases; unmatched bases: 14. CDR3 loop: CASSSTPGLAGVGLYF. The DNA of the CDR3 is TGTGCCAGCAGTTCAACCCCGGGACTAGCGGGAGTCGGGCTGTATTTT.

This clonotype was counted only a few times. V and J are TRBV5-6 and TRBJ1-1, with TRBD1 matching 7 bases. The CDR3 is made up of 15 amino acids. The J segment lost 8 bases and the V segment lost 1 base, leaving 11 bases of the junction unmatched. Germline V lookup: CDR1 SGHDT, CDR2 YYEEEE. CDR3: CASSLWDRISSEAFF. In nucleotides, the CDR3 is TGTGCCAGCAGCTTGTGGGACAGAATTTCGTCCGAAGCTTTCTTT.

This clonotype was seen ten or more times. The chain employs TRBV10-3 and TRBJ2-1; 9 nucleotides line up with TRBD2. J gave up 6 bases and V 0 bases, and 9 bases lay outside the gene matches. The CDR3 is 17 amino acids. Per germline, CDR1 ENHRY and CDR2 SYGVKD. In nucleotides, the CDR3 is TGTGCCATCAGTGAGTCAATCCAGCGGGAGGTTATCAATGAGCAGTTCTTC. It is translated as CAISESIQREVINEQFF.

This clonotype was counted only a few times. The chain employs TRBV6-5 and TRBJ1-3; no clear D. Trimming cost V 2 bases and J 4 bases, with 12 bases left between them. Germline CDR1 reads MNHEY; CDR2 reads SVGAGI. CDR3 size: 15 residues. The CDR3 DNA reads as TGTGCCAGCAGTTACGCGGGAGTGTGGGGAAACACCATATATTTT. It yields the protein CASSYAGVWGNTIYF.

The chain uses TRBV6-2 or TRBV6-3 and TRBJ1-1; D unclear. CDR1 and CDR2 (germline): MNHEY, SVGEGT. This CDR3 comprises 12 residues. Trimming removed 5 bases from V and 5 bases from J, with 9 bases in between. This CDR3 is CASSMGSTEAFF. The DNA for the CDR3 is TGTGCCAGCAGTATGGGTTCTACTGAAGCTTTCTTT.

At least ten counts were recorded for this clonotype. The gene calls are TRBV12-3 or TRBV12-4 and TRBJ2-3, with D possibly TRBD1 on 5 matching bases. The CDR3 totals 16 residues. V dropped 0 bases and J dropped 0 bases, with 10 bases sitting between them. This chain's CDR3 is CASSLASGASTDTQYF. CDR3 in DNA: TGTGCCAGCAGTTTAGCGAGTGGGGCGAGCACAGATACGCAGTATTTT.

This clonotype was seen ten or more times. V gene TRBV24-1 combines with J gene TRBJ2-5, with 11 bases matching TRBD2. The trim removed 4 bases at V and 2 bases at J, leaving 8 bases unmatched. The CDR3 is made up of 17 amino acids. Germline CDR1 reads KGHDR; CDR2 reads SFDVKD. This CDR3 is CATSDAGTSGKQETQYF. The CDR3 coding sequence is TGTGCCACCAGTGACGCCGGGACTAGCGGAAAGCAAGAGACCCAGTACTTC.

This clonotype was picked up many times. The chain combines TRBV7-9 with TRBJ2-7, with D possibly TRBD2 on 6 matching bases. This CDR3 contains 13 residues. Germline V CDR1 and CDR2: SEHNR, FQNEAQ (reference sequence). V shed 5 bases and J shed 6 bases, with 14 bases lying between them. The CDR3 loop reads CASSHLGLPEQYF. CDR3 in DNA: TGTGCCAGCAGCCACCTGGGACTGCCCGAGCAGTACTTC.

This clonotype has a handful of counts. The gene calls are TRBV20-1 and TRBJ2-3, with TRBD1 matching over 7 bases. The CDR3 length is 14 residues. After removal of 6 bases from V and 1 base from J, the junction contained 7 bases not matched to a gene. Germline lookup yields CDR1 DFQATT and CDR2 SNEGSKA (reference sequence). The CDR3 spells CSAPTGFGTDTQYF. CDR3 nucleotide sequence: TGCAGTGCCCCGACAGGGTTTGGCACAGATACGCAGTATTTT.

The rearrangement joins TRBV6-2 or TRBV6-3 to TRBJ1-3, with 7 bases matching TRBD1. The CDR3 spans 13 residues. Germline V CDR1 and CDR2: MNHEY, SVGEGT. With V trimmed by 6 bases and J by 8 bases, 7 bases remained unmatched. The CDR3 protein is CASRETGKDTIYF. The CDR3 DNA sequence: TGTGCCAGCAGGGAGACAGGGAAGGACACCATATATTTT.

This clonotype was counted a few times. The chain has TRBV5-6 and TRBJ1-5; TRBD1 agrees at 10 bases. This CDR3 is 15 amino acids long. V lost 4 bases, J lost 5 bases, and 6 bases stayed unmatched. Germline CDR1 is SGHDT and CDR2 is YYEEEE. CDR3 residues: CASSVTGGADQPQHF. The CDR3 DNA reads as TGTGCCAGCAGCGTGACAGGGGGCGCCGATCAGCCCCAGCATTTT.

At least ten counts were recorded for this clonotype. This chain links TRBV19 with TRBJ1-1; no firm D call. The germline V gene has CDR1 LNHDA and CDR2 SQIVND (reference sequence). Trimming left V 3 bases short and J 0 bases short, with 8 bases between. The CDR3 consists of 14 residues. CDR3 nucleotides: TGTGCCAGTAGTATTGGCAGTCTGAACACTGAAGCTTTCTTT. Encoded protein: CASSIGSLNTEAFF.

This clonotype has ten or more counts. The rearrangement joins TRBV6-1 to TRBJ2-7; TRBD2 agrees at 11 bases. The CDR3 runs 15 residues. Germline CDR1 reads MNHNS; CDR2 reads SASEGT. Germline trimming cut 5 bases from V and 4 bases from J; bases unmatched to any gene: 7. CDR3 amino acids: CASSSQLAGAYEQYV. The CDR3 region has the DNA TGTGCCAGCAGTTCCCAACTAGCGGGAGCTTACGAGCAGTACGTC.

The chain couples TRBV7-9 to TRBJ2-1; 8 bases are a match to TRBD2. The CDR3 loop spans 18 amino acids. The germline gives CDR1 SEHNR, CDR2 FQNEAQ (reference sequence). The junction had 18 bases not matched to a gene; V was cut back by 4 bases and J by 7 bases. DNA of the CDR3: TGTGCCAGCAGCTCCCAGATGGGTAGCGGGAAATCTGATAATGAGCAGTTCTTC. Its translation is CASSSQMGSGKSDNEQFF.

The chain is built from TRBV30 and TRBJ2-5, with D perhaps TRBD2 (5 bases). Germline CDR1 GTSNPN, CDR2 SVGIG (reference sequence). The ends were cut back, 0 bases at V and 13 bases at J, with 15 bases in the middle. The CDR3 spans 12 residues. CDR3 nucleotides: TGTGCCTGGAGTGTTCAGCGATCCGGGATGTACTTC. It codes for CAWSVQRSGMYF. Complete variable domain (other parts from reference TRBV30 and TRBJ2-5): SQTIHQWPATLVQPVGSPLSLECTVEGTSNPNLYWYRQAAGRGLQLLFYSVGIGQISSEVPQNLSASRPQDRQFILSSKKLLLSDSGFYLCAWSVQRSGMYFGPGTRLLVL.